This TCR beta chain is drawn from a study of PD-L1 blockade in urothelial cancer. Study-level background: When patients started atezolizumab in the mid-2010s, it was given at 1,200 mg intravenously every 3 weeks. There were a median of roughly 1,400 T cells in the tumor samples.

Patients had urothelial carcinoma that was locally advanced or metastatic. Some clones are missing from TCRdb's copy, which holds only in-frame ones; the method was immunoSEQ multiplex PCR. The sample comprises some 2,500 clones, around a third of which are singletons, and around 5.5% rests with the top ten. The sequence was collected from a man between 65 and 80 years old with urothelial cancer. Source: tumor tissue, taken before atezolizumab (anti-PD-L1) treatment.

The CDR3 coding sequence is TGTGCCTGGAGTACGTTGCCGGACGGTAATTCACCCCTCCACTTT. Amino acid sequence: CAWSTLPDGNSPLHF. V is TRBV30 and J is TRBJ1-6; no firm D call. The CDR3 has 15 residues. Germline V gene lookup returns CDR1 GTSNPN and CDR2 SVGIG (reference sequence). V was pared by 2 bases and J by 6 bases, with 14 bases between.